The 2 T cell receptor beta chains below were found in one sample sequenced in a study of T cells after posttransplantation cyclophosphamide. Repertoires were generated with immunoSEQ multiplex PCR, while TCRdb's copy carries only in-frame clones and drops some. The data contain approximately 17,000 clones, approximately 94% of them singletons. The naive gate required viable CD3+CD4+ or CD3+CD8+ cells with CCR7+CD45RA+CD45RO-CD95-CD27+CD28+ phenotype. Sequenced: naive CD4+ T cells sorted from blood. These TCRs come from a woman in her 50s in good health and a related stem cell transplant donor.

V usage is TRBV4-2 and J usage is TRBJ2-5; 14 nucleotides align to TRBD2. V shed 3 bases, J shed 2 bases, and the junction held 5 bases outside the gene matches. In germline, CDR1 is LGHNA, CDR2 YNFKEQ. The CDR3 totals 17 residues. The CDR3 loop reads CASSQGTSGSGQETQYF. The CDR3, as DNA: TGTGCCAGCAGCCAGGGGACTAGCGGGAGTGGGCAAGAGACCCAGTACTTC.

V and J are TRBV5-4 and TRBJ2-7, with D tentatively TRBD2 (6 bases). Germline V gene sequence: CDR1 SGHNT, CDR2 YYREEE (reference sequence). V lost 4 bases and J 2 bases, leaving 13 bases between the germline ends. The CDR3 loop spans 14 amino acids. The CDR3 nucleotides are TGTGCCAGCAGCCCTCGGGACTCGACCTACGAGCAGTACTTC. Translating gives CASSPRDSTYEQYF.